This T cell receptor (beta chain) came from a study of blood T cell repertoires in COVID-19. On the study more broadly: From the United States, Italy and Spain came samples of acute and convalescent COVID-19. PBMCs, B-cell-depleted T cells, or T cells were the source of the cDNA or gDNA that made up the material.

The CDR3 length is 16 residues. Germline loops: CDR1 KGHDR, CDR2 SFDVKD. The V gene lost 4 bases and the J gene lost 13 bases, with 25 bases spanning the gap. As processed by the authors: Cell counts per sample came from amplifying reference gene primers. Assay used: immunoSEQ multiplex PCR; TCRdb lists only in-frame clones, some missing. V, J and clone size were drawn from that table, and D and trimming were deduced from the DNA. The data show about 150,000 clones, roughly 82% seen once. The TCR originated in a woman between 50 and 59 years old with acute or convalescent COVID-19. Sequencing input: peripheral blood. The V and J genes are TRBV24-1 and TRBJ2-1; the D gene is possibly TRBD2 (6 bases). DNA for the CDR3: TGTGCCACCAGTGAGAGTACGGGACTCGCGACGAGGGGACAGTTCTTC. Protein sequence: CATSESTGLATRGQFF.